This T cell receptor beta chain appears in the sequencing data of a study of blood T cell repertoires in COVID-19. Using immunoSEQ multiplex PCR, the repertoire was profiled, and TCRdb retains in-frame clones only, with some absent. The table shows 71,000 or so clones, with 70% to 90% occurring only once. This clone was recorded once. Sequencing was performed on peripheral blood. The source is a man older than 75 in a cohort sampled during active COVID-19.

For the CDR3, the DNA is TGTGCCATCAGTGCCGGAGTCGCGGGTGAGCAGTTCTTC. Translated, it gives CAISAGVAGEQFF. This sequence joins TRBV10-3 and TRBJ2-1, with D possibly being TRBD2 (5 bases). The CDR3 runs to 13 residues. CDR1 ENHRY and CDR2 SYGVKD come from the germline V gene. Trimming left V 4 bases short and J 9 bases short, with 13 bases between.